Following are 27 T cell receptor beta chains from one sample sequenced in a study of T cell clonality in common variable immunodeficiency. TCRdb's table, derived via immunoSEQ multiplex PCR, lists solely in-frame clones and lacks some. In total the sample includes roughly 43,000 clones, none of them seen once. The sample taken for sequencing was peripheral blood mononuclear cells. These receptors came from a person aged 18 to 70 in good health.

This clone was detected many times. The read finishes 3 residues shy of the CDR3 end, and the germline J gene is used to complete it. The chain couples TRBV2 to TRBJ2-1; 7 bases agree with TRBD2. This CDR3 is built from 13 residues. The trim removed 7 bases at V and 5 bases at J, leaving 5 bases unmatched. The germline CDR1 and CDR2 sequences are SNHLY and FYNNEI. CDR3 bases read: TGTGCCAGCAAGCGGGACCAGGACAATGAG. Protein: CASKRDQDNE. In full, the CDR3 reads CASKRDQDNEQFF. Complete variable domain (other parts from reference TRBV2 and TRBJ2-1): EPEVTQTPSHQVTQMGQEVILRCVPISNHLYFYWYRQILGQKVEFLVSFYNNEISEKSEIFDDQFSVERPDGSNFTLKIRSTKLEDSAMYFCASKRDQDNEQFFGPGTRLTVL.

This clone has ten or more counts. The CDR3 goes on 3 residues after the read ends, and that part is filled in from the germline J gene. The J gene is TRBJ2-6, the V gene TRBV18; no definite D call. The CDR3 contains 17 residues. The germline CDR1 and CDR2 sequences are KGHSH and LQKENI. The germline V and J ends were trimmed by 5 bases and 0 bases, with 14 bases remaining between them. The CDR3 sequence is CASSTGYVHSGANVLTF. CDR3 DNA, as far as it was read: TGTGCCAGCTCAACCGGGTACGTGCACTCTGGGGCCAACGTC.

This clone occurred many times. Read data end 3 residues before the CDR3 end; the end is taken from the germline J gene. The chain joins TRBV20-1 to TRBJ1-1; a weak D match, TRBD1 (5 bases). V was trimmed by 6 bases and J by 1 base, leaving 12 bases between them. Germline V gene lookup returns CDR1 DFQATT and CDR2 SNEGSKA (reference sequence). This CDR3 is 13 amino acids long. Partial CDR3 DNA: TGCAGTGCGAGACCCGGGGGGAACACTGAA. Translated: CSARPGGNTE. The CDR3 reads in full as CSARPGGNTEAFF.

For this clone: The read gets to within 3 residues of the CDR3 end, and the germline J gene fills in the rest. This chain connects TRBV7-2 to TRBJ1-3, with a weak D call TRBD1 (5 bases). CDR3 size: 15 residues. The germline CDR1 and CDR2 sequences are SGHTA and FQGNSA. Trimming stripped 5 bases from V and 0 bases from J, with 11 bases between. The CDR3 bases that were read are TGTGCCAGCAGCCCAGGACAACTCTCTGGAAACACC. Residues: CASSPGQLSGNT. The entire CDR3 is CASSPGQLSGNTIYF.

This clone showed up many times. The observed sequence ends 3 residues before the CDR3 terminus, with the missing tail filled in from the germline J gene. The rearrangement links TRBV5-1 to TRBJ1-1, with a possible D match to TRBD1 (5 bases). The CDR3 covers 14 residues. The germline CDR1 and CDR2 sequences are SGHRS and YFSETQ. With 2 bases removed from V and 2 bases from J, the gap between germline ends came to 10 bases. The CDR3 bases that were read are TGCGCCAGCAGCTTTGAGGGGTCCAACACTGAA. Its translation: CASSFEGSNTE. The entire CDR3 protein reads CASSFEGSNTEAFF.

This clone has a count of ten or more. With the read ending 3 residues before the CDR3 end, the germline J gene is used to fill in that end. The chain has TRBV9 and TRBJ2-2; D remains unclear. Germline assignment: CDR1 SGDLS and CDR2 YYNGEE. CDR3 length equals 14 residues. The V end was cut by 0 bases, the J end by 6 bases, with 9 bases between. The CDR3 reads CASSVGPGSGELFF. The sequenced part of the CDR3 DNA is TGTGCCAGCAGCGTAGGTCCGGGTTCCGGGGAG.

This clone was seen many times. With the read ending 3 residues before the CDR3 end, the germline J gene is used to fill in that end. The V call is TRBV5-6, the J call TRBJ2-5; 10 bases match TRBD1. Germline loops: CDR1 SGHDT, CDR2 YYEEEE. J gave up 5 bases and V 5 bases, and 6 bases lay outside the gene matches. CDR3 length equals 14 residues. The chain's CDR3 is CASRRQGAGETQYF. CDR3 DNA (partial): TGTGCCAGCAGACGACAGGGGGCCGGGGAGACC.

This clone was counted at least ten times. CDR3 DNA (partial): TGTGCCTGGAGTAAATGGGGGGTAGCCTCTAATAGTTCACCC. It translates to CAWSKWGVASNSSP. The complete CDR3 protein is CAWSKWGVASNSSPLHF. The J gene is TRBJ1-6, the V gene TRBV30; tentative D call: TRBD1 (5 bases). The CDR3 end is not reached by the read, which stops 3 residues before it; the germline J gene fills it in. This CDR3 region has 17 residues. The germline gives CDR1 GTSNPN, CDR2 SVGIG (reference sequence). Trimming cost V 2 bases and J 9 bases, with 23 bases left between them.

Ten or more counts support this clone. The CDR3 goes on 3 residues after the read ends, and that part is filled in from the germline J gene. The chain is built from TRBV19 and TRBJ2-6; D perhaps matches TRBD1 (5 bases). CDR1 and CDR2 from the germline V gene are LNHDA and SQIVND (reference sequence). This CDR3 is built from 15 residues. CDR3 residues: CASSPVTGPKGVLTF. The covered CDR3 bases are TGTGCCAGTAGTCCCGTTACAGGCCCCAAGGGGGTC.

There are many counts of this clone. The read comes to an end 3 residues before the CDR3 does, leaving the germline J gene to fill in the end. The chain employs TRBV7-8 and TRBJ1-1; D possibly corresponds to TRBD1 (6 bases). The germline gives CDR1 SGHVS, CDR2 FQNEAQ. Trimming removed 5 bases at V and 5 bases at J, with 15 bases between. The length of the CDR3 is 14 residues. The CDR3 is CASSNKGTGTEAFF. CDR3 DNA (partial): TGTGCCAGCAGCAACAAAGGTACAGGGACTGAA.

This clone was seen at least ten times. The read finishes 3 residues shy of the CDR3 end, and the germline J gene is used to complete it. The J gene is TRBJ1-1, the V gene TRBV6-2 or TRBV6-3; no clear D gene. This CDR3 comprises 14 residues. Germline V gives CDR1 MNHEY, CDR2 SVGEGT. V lost 2 bases, J lost 2 bases, and 9 bases lay in between. The CDR3 spells CASSYKQRNTEAFF. The covered CDR3 bases are TGTGCCAGCAGTTACAAACAGAGAAACACTGAA.

This clone was detected ten times or more. The sequenced fragment ends 3 residues before the CDR3 boundary, so the rest is inferred from the germline J gene. The chain combines TRBV18 with TRBJ1-2; D remains unclear. The CDR3 loop spans 15 amino acids. V was clipped by 2 bases and J by 7 bases, with 17 bases between them. Germline loops: CDR1 KGHSH, CDR2 LQKENI. CDR3 DNA, as far as it was read: TGTGCCAGCTCACCAAACCCGGCCAGGCGAGGTGGC. Translated: CASSPNPARRGG. The CDR3 in full is CASSPNPARRGGYTF.

This clone has ten or more counts. Read data end 3 residues before the CDR3 end; the end is taken from the germline J gene. The rearrangement uses TRBV6-2 or TRBV6-3 and TRBJ1-1; no clear D. The V end lost 6 bases, the J end lost 3 bases, and 8 bases lay between the germline ends. The germline V gene encodes CDR1 MNHEY and CDR2 SVGEGT. The CDR3 covers 12 residues. CDR3 sequence reads: CASSLDYTEAFF. Incomplete CDR3 DNA: TGTGCCAGCAGCCTAGACTACACTGAA.

This clone was picked up many times. The CDR3 end falls 3 residues outside the read, so it is completed with the germline J gene. The chain combines TRBV13 with TRBJ2-2; 7 positions match TRBD2. The CDR3 totals 15 residues. V trimming: 3 bases; J trimming: 6 bases; junction bases outside the gene matches: 7. Germline V lookup: CDR1 PRHDT, CDR2 FYEKMQ (reference sequence). The CDR3 sequence is CASSFGLEGAGELFF. The covered CDR3 bases are TGTGCCAGCAGCTTCGGACTAGAAGGGGCCGGGGAG.

Many counts were recorded for this clone. The CDR3 extends 3 residues past the end of the read, so its final part is completed from the germline J gene. The chain recombines TRBV2 with TRBJ2-3, with 9 nucleotides matching TRBD2. This CDR3 region has 14 residues. V dropped 2 bases and J dropped 5; count of bases not matched to a gene: 2. Germline V gene lookup returns CDR1 SNHLY and CDR2 FYNNEI. CDR3 loop: CASSELAGRDTQYF. The CDR3 DNA, read in part, is TGTGCCAGCAGTGAACTAGCGGGGAGAGATACG. Using reference TRBV2 and TRBJ2-3 for the parts outside the CDR3, the full variable domain is EPEVTQTPSHQVTQMGQEVILRCVPISNHLYFYWYRQILGQKVEFLVSFYNNEISEKSEIFDDQFSVERPDGSNFTLKIRSTKLEDSAMYFCASSELAGRDTQYFGPGTRLTVL.

The table lists this clone with many counts. The CDR3 protein is CSARSTTLHNEQFF. CDR3 DNA (partial): TGCAGTGCTAGATCGACTACGTTGCACAATGAG. This chain joins TRBV20-1 and TRBJ2-1; D is possibly TRBD2 (5 bases). The CDR3 is cut off 3 residues early in the read; its end comes from the germline J gene. The germline V gene encodes CDR1 DFQATT and CDR2 SNEGSKA (reference sequence). Trimming took 2 bases from V and 5 from J, leaving 13 bases between them. There are 14 residues in the CDR3.

This clone appeared many times. The CDR3 is cut off 3 residues early in the read; its end comes from the germline J gene. The gene calls are TRBV4-1 and TRBJ2-7; D is possibly TRBD2 (6 bases). Trimming removed 4 bases from V and 6 bases from J, with 16 bases in between. Germline V gene sequence: CDR1 MGHRA, CDR2 YSYEKL. This CDR3 has 14 residues. The CDR3 bases that were read are TGCGCCAGCAGCCCCGGGACTGGTGGCCGCGAG. It specifies CASSPGTGGRE. In full, the CDR3 is CASSPGTGGREQYF.

This clone showed up many times. From the germline J gene comes the end of the CDR3, since the read stops 3 residues before it. The gene calls are TRBV7-8 and TRBJ1-3; D uncertain. Trimming removed 6 bases at V and 4 bases at J, with 4 bases between. Germline CDR1 reads SGHVS; CDR2 reads FQNEAQ. This CDR3 comprises 11 residues. CDR3 DNA, as far as it was read: TGTGCCAGCAGTAAAGGAAACACC. It is translated as CASSKGNT. The complete CDR3 protein is CASSKGNTIYF.

Many counts were recorded for this clone. The read ends 3 residues shy of where the CDR3 ends; the end is completed using the germline J gene. The chain recombines TRBV18 with TRBJ2-7; D is unresolved. Between the trimmed V and J ends, which lost 6 bases and 2 bases, there was a span of 8 bases. Germline V gene data show CDR1 as KGHSH and CDR2 as LQKENI. The CDR3 has 12 amino acids. The CDR3 loop reads CASSLRTYEQYF. Incomplete CDR3 DNA: TGTGCCAGCTCCCTAAGAACCTACGAG.

In this sample, this clone turned up a few times. The read halts 3 residues ahead of the CDR3 end, with the missing end drawn from the germline J gene. The gene calls are TRBV7-2 and TRBJ2-4; D perhaps matches TRBD1 (6 bases). The germline CDR1 and CDR2 sequences are SGHTA and FQGNSA. This CDR3 region has 15 residues. CDR3 region: CASSLAFQGNYGQYF. Incomplete CDR3 DNA: TGTGCCAGCAGCTTAGCTTTCCAGGGGAACTATGGT.

Many counts were recorded for this clone. The read ends 3 residues shy of where the CDR3 ends; the end is completed using the germline J gene. The chain uses TRBV7-9 and TRBJ1-1; D remains unclear. Looked up from germline, CDR1 is SEHNR and CDR2 is FQNEAQ (reference sequence). V lost 1 base and J 0 bases, leaving 9 bases between the germline ends. The CDR3 loop spans 15 amino acids. The CDR3 is CASSLDGGMNTEAFF. CDR3 DNA (partial): TGTGCCAGCAGCTTAGACGGCGGAATGAACACTGAA.

This clone was seen repeatedly, ten times or more. The observed sequence ends 3 residues before the CDR3 terminus, with the missing tail filled in from the germline J gene. The chain couples TRBV4-2 to TRBJ2-3; 8 nucleotides match TRBD2. CDR3 length: 18 amino acids. Germline V gives CDR1 LGHNA, CDR2 YNFKEQ. V lost 0 bases and J lost 3; bases outside the gene matches: 11. CDR3 amino acids: CASSQDPISGTFTDTQYF. Incomplete CDR3 DNA: TGTGCCAGCAGCCAAGATCCGATTAGCGGGACGTTTACAGATACG.

This clone was recorded many times. The missing CDR3 end, 3 residues past where the read stops, is filled in from the germline J gene. The chain combines TRBV7-8 with TRBJ2-3, with 9 bases lining up with TRBD1. J was trimmed by 3 bases and V by 3 bases; bases with no gene match: 1. Germline V gene lookup returns CDR1 SGHVS and CDR2 FQNEAQ. The CDR3 is 14 residues long. The CDR3: CASSLTGGTDTQYF. The CDR3 DNA, read in part, is TGTGCCAGCAGCTTGACAGGGGGAACAGATACG.

This clone was observed many times. The read ends 3 residues early relative to the CDR3; the germline J gene fills the gap. The chain has TRBV5-4 and TRBJ2-4, with D maybe TRBD1 (6 bases). Germline V lookup: CDR1 SGHNT, CDR2 YYREEE (reference sequence). Trimming removed 4 bases from V and 0 bases from J, with 14 bases in between. This CDR3 region has 16 residues. CDR3 sequence: CASSVRTALAKNIQYF. The sequenced part of the CDR3 DNA is TGTGCCAGCAGCGTTCGGACAGCACTAGCCAAAAACATT.

A note on this clone: The CDR3 end lies 3 residues beyond the end of the read and is filled in from the germline J gene. The genes are TRBV5-6 and TRBJ2-3; a weak D match, TRBD2 (6 bases). Trimming removed 4 bases from V and 4 bases from J, with 13 bases in between. The CDR3 has 14 amino acids. CDR1 SGHDT and CDR2 YYEEEE come from the germline V gene. The covered CDR3 bases are TGTGCCAGCAGCCCCAAGTCTAGCGCAGATACG. This gives the protein CASSPKSSADT. In full, the CDR3 is CASSPKSSADTQYF.

This clone appeared many times. From the germline J gene comes the end of the CDR3, since the read stops 3 residues before it. The rearrangement links TRBV3-1 (or the pseudogene TRBV3-2) to TRBJ2-7, with D perhaps TRBD2 (6 bases). Germline loops: CDR1 LGHDT, CDR2 YNNKEL (reference sequence). With 4 bases removed from V and 0 bases from J, the gap between germline ends came to 10 bases. The CDR3 contains 14 residues. CDR3 DNA (partial): TGTGCCAGCAGCCTCGCGGGACTCTCCTACGAG. As protein: CASSLAGLSYE. The CDR3 as a whole reads CASSLAGLSYEQYF.

Many counts were recorded for this clone. Sequencing ends 3 residues short of the CDR3 end; the germline J gene provides the rest. The chain employs TRBV7-6 and TRBJ2-7; D gene unclear. V lost 1 base, J lost 2 bases, and 9 bases lay in between. CDR1 and CDR2 (germline): SGHVS, FNYEAQ. The CDR3 is made up of 14 amino acids. This CDR3 reads CASSLEAATYEQYF. The CDR3 bases that were read are TGTGCCAGCAGCTTAGAGGCGGCTACCTACGAG. Filled out from reference TRBV7-6 and TRBJ2-7, the complete variable domain reads GAGVSQSPRYKVTKRGQDVALRCDPISGHVSLYWYRQALGQGPEFLTYFNYEAQQDKSGLPNDRFSAERPEGSISTLTIQRTEQRDSAMYRCASSLEAATYEQYFGPGTRLTVT.